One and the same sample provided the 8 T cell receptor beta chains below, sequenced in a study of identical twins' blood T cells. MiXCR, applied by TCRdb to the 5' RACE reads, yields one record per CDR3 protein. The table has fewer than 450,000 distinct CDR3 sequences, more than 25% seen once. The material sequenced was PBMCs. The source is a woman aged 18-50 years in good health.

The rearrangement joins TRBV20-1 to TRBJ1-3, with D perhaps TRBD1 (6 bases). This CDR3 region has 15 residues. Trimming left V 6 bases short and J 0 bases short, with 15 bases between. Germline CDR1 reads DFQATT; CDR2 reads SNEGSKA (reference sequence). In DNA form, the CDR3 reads TGCAGTGCACGACAGGCCCTAACCTCTGGAAACACCATATATTTT. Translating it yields CSARQALTSGNTIYF.

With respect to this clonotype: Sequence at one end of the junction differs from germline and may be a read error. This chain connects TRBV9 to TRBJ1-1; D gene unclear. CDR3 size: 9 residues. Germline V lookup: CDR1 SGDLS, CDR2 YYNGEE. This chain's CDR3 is CASSVDLIF. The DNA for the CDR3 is TGTGCCAGCAGCGTAGATCTCATATTT.

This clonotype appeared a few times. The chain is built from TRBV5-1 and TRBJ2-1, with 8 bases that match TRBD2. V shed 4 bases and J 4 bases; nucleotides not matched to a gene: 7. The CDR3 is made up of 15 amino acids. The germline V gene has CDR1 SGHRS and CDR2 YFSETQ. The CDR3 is CASSDLAGVYNEQFF. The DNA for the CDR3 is TGCGCCAGCAGCGATCTAGCGGGCGTATACAATGAGCAGTTCTTC. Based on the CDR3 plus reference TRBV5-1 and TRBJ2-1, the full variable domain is KAGVTQTPRYLIKTRGQQVTLSCSPISGHRSVSWYQQTPGQGLQFLFEYFSETQRNKGNFPGRFSGRQFSNSRSEMNVSTLELGDSALYLCASSDLAGVYNEQFFGPGTRLTVL.

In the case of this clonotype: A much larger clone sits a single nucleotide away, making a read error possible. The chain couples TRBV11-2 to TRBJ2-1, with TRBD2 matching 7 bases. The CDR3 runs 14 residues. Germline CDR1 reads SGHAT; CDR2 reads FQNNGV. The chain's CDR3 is CATSRRESYNEQLF. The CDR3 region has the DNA TGTGCCACTTCTCGGCGGGAGTCCTACAATGAGCAGCTCTTC.

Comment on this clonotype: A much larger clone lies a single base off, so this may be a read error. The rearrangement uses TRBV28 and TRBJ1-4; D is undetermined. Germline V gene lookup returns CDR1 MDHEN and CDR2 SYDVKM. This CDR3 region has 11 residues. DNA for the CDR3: TGTGCCAGCATCAATAATGAAAAACTGCTTTTT. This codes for CASINNEKLLF.

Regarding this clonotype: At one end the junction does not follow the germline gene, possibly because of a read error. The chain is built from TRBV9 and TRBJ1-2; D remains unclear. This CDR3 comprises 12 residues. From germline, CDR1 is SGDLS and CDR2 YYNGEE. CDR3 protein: CASSVSEYGHTF. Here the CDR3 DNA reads TGTGCCAGCAGCGTATCAGAATATGGCCACACCTTC.

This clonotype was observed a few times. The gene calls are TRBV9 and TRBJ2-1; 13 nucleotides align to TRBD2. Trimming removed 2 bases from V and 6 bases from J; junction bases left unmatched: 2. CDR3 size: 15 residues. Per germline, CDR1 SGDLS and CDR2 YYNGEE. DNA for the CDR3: TGTGCCAGCAGCGTTCGGACTAGCGGGAGCAATGAGCAGTTCTTC. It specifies CASSVRTSGSNEQFF. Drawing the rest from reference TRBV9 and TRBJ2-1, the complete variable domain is DSGVTQTPKHLITATGQRVTLRCSPRSGDLSVYWYQQSLDQGLQFLIQYYNGEERAKGNILERFSAQQFPDLHSELNLSSLELGDSALYFCASSVRTSGSNEQFFGPGTRLTVL.

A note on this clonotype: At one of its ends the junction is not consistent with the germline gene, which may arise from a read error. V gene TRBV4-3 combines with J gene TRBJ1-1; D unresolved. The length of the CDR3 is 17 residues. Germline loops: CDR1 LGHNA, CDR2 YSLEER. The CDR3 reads CASSQDMLPGRNTEAFF. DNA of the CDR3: TGCGCTAGCAGCCAAGATATGCTGCCGGGCAGAAACACTGAAGCTTTCTTT.